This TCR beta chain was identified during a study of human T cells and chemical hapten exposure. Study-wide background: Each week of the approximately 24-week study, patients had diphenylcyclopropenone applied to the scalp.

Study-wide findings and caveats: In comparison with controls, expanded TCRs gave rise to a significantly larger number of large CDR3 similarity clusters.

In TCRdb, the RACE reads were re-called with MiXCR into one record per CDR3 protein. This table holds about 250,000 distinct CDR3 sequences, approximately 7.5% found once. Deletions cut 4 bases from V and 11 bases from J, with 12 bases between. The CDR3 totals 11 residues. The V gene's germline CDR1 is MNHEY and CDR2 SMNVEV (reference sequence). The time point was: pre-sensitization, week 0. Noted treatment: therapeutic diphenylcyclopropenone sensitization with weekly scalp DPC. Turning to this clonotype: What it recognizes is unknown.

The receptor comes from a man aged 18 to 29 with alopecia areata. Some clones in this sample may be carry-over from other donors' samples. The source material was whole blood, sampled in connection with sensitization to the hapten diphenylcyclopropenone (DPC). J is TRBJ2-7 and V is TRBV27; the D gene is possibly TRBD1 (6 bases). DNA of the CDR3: TGTGCCAGCAGTTCAACAGGGTTAGAGTACTTC. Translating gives CASSSTGLEYF.